The 20 T cell receptor beta chains presented below share a single source sample, sequenced in a study of identical twins. TCRdb passed the 5' RACE reads through MiXCR, listing each CDR3 protein once. The table includes approximately 240,000 distinct CDR3 sequences, more than 12% detected once. Sequencing input: memory (CD45RO+) T cells sorted from blood. Receptors originate from a woman aged 18-35 years in good health.

This clonotype was recorded a few times. V usage is TRBV20-1 and J usage is TRBJ2-1; possibly TRBD2 for D (5 bases). Germline assignment: CDR1 DFQATT and CDR2 SNEGSKA (reference sequence). V lost 2 bases and J lost 8, with 10 bases in between. This CDR3 has 12 amino acids. Here the CDR3 reads CSARKGRDEQFF. CDR3 in DNA: TGCAGTGCTAGAAAAGGGCGGGATGAGCAGTTCTTC.

The J gene is TRBJ2-6, the V gene TRBV27, with 7 bases identical to TRBD1. Germline CDR1 is MNHEY and CDR2 is SMNVEV (reference sequence). CDR3 length: 17 amino acids. Trimming cost V 6 bases and J 2 bases; bases outside gene matches: 10. The CDR3 sequence: CASSPPRQGAGANVLTF. The CDR3 region has the DNA TGTGCCAGCAGCCCGCCCCGACAGGGTGCTGGGGCCAACGTCCTGACTTTC.

This chain connects TRBV12-3 or TRBV12-4 to TRBJ2-1; 15 nucleotides align to TRBD2. The V gene end was trimmed by 5 bases and the J gene end by 8 bases; junction bases not matched to a gene: 4. The CDR3 extends over 15 amino acids. The chain's CDR3 is CASSRTSGRAYEQFF. The CDR3 region has the DNA TGTGCCAGCAGTCGGACTAGCGGGAGGGCCTATGAGCAGTTCTTC.

The J gene is TRBJ2-5, the V gene TRBV11-3; no firm D call. Trimming shortened V by 1 base and J by 6 bases, and 3 bases separated the two germline ends. This CDR3 is 11 amino acids long. Germline V CDR1 and CDR2: SGHNT, YENEEA. The CDR3 is CASSLGQTQYF. The CDR3 coding sequence is TGTGCCAGCAGCTTAGGGCAGACCCAGTACTTC.

This clonotype came up a few times. The genes are TRBV5-1 and TRBJ1-4; D unresolved. Germline assignment: CDR1 SGHRS and CDR2 YFSETQ. V lost 0 bases, J lost 5 bases, and 8 bases lay in between. The CDR3 is made up of 14 amino acids. The CDR3 loop is CASSLAAGNEKLFF. CDR3 coding DNA: TGCGCCAGCAGCTTGGCCGCCGGGAATGAAAAACTGTTTTTT.

This clonotype was seen more than once but under ten times. J is TRBJ2-7 and V is TRBV4-3, with 9 bases that match TRBD2. From germline, CDR1 is LGHNA and CDR2 YSLEER. CDR3 length equals 16 residues. The junction had 9 bases not matched to a gene; V was cut back by 4 bases and J by 2 bases. In nucleotides, the CDR3 is TGCGCCAGCAGCCGAACCTTAGCGGGAGAAGCCTACGAGCAGTACTTC. Protein: CASSRTLAGEAYEQYF.

The gene calls are TRBV18 and TRBJ2-6; D could derive from TRBD1 or TRBD2 (5 bases each). Germline lookup yields CDR1 KGHSH and CDR2 LQKENI. V was cut by 3 bases and J by 4 bases, with 19 bases left in between. This CDR3 is built from 18 residues. The CDR3 DNA follows: TGTGCCAGCTCACCGGGGGACGGTATGGGAAGAGGGGCCAACGTCCTGACTTTC. Translating gives CASSPGDGMGRGANVLTF.

This clonotype has only a few counts. The rearrangement uses TRBV30 and TRBJ2-3; possible D gene TRBD1, 6 bases. V was clipped by 0 bases and J by 1 base, with 8 bases between them. The CDR3 runs 14 residues. Looked up from germline, CDR1 is GTSNPN and CDR2 is SVGIG (reference sequence). CDR3 DNA sequence: TGTGCCTGGAGTGTACACAGGGGCACAGATACGCAGTATTTT. It is translated as CAWSVHRGTDTQYF.

Many counts were recorded for this clonotype. The V and J genes are TRBV6-2 or TRBV6-3 and TRBJ2-1; D is tentatively TRBD1 or TRBD2 (5 bases each). V gave up 2 bases and J gave up 5 bases, with 7 bases separating them. Germline loops: CDR1 MNHEY, CDR2 SVGEGT. The CDR3 totals 13 residues. CDR3 DNA: TGTGCCAGCAGTTACGAGGGACACAATGAGCAGTTCTTC. It codes for CASSYEGHNEQFF.

This clonotype occurred many times. The chain uses TRBV20-1 and TRBJ2-3; the D is unclear. The germline V gene encodes CDR1 DFQATT and CDR2 SNEGSKA (reference sequence). V shed 6 bases and J shed 8 bases, with 12 bases lying between them. This CDR3 has 11 amino acids. The CDR3 sequence: CSANQEATQYF. The CDR3 DNA is TGCAGTGCCAACCAAGAGGCTACGCAGTATTTT.

This rearrangement joins TRBV7-6 to TRBJ2-7, with D perhaps matching TRBD2 (5 bases). CDR3 length equals 16 residues. The ends were cut back, 5 bases at V and 0 bases at J, with 17 bases in the middle. Germline V gene data show CDR1 as SGHVS and CDR2 as FNYEAQ. The CDR3 sequence is CASSHPYGNSSYEQYF. In DNA form, the CDR3 reads TGTGCCAGCAGCCACCCCTACGGGAACAGCTCCTACGAGCAGTACTTC.

The V gene is TRBV7-2, the J gene TRBJ2-5; 9 nucleotides match TRBD1. Trimming at V came to 6 bases and at J to 5 bases, leaving 7 bases not matched to a gene. The germline gives CDR1 SGHTA, CDR2 FQGNSA. This CDR3 spans 14 amino acids. CDR3 amino acids: CASSPGTGRETQYF. CDR3 in DNA: TGTGCCAGCAGTCCCGGGACAGGGAGGGAGACCCAGTACTTC.

This clonotype appeared a few times. The V call is TRBV29-1, the J call TRBJ2-3; the match to TRBD1 covers 8 bases. The germline V gene has CDR1 SQVTM and CDR2 ANQGSEA. The CDR3 length is 22 residues. Losses at the gene ends were 1 base for V and 0 bases for J; bases not matched to a gene: 24. The CDR3 DNA sequence: TGCAGCGTTGAAGGATGGCAGGGGGCGACGCAAAAGGTCCTCAGTAGCACAGATACGCAGTATTTT. Translated, it gives CSVEGWQGATQKVLSSTDTQYF.

This clonotype showed up many times. V gene TRBV15 combines with J gene TRBJ2-7; 9 nucleotides match TRBD2. Germline CDR1 and CDR2: LNHNV and YYDKDF (reference sequence). CDR3 length equals 15 residues. J was trimmed by 2 bases and V by 3 bases; bases with no gene match: 5. The CDR3 sequence: CATSRSSGGTYEQYF. The CDR3 bases are TGTGCCACCAGCAGGAGTAGCGGGGGAACCTACGAGCAGTACTTC.

This clonotype was detected only once. The rearrangement joins TRBV4-2 to TRBJ2-7; the D gene is possibly TRBD2 (5 bases). Germline assignment: CDR1 LGHNA and CDR2 YNFKEQ. CDR3 length: 15 amino acids. V lost 1 base to trimming and J lost 0 bases, with 10 bases between them. The CDR3 region has the DNA TGTGCCAGCAGCCAAGCTAGGGAGAGCTCCTACGAGCAGTACTTC. Translated, it gives CASSQARESSYEQYF.

This chain uses TRBV6-1 with TRBJ2-2, with TRBD2 matching over 7 bases. This CDR3 is built from 15 residues. With 3 bases clipped from V and 5 bases from J, the junction kept 6 bases outside the gene matches. In germline, CDR1 is MNHNS, CDR2 SASEGT. The CDR3 region has the DNA TGTGCCAGCAGTGATCTAGCGGATATTACCGGGGAGCTGTTTTTT. Translation gives CASSDLADITGELFF.

This clonotype was observed a handful of times. The rearrangement links TRBV5-1 to TRBJ2-7; either TRBD1 or TRBD2 may supply D (5 bases each). The CDR3 spans 16 residues. Germline V gene data show CDR1 as SGHRS and CDR2 as YFSETQ. V lost 0 bases, J lost 0 bases, and 13 bases lay in between. CDR3 sequence reads: CASSLGGATSSYEQYF. CDR3 in DNA: TGCGCCAGCAGCTTGGGAGGGGCTACTAGCTCCTACGAGCAGTACTTC.

The chain combines TRBV19 with TRBJ1-1, with D maybe TRBD1 (5 bases). CDR3 length: 14 amino acids. Trimming cost V 10 bases and J 1 base, with 16 bases left between them. The germline V gene encodes CDR1 LNHDA and CDR2 SQIVND (reference sequence). CDR3 amino acids: CATSQKGANTEAFF. Here the CDR3 DNA reads TGTGCCACCTCCCAGAAAGGGGCGAACACTGAAGCTTTCTTT. Variable domain in full (rest from reference TRBV19 and TRBJ1-1): DGGITQSPKYLFRKEGQNVTLSCEQNLNHDAMYWYRQDPGQGLRLIYYSQIVNDFQKGDIAEGYSVSREKKESFPLTVTSAQKNPTAFYLCATSQKGANTEAFFGQGTRLTVV.

The CDR3 protein is CASSVRPPPYEQYF. The CDR3 DNA reads TGTGCCAGCAGTGTACGTCCCCCCCCCTACGAGCAGTACTTC. This chain connects TRBV6-1 to TRBJ2-7; D is unresolved. In germline, CDR1 is MNHNS, CDR2 SASEGT. The CDR3 loop spans 14 amino acids. Trimming took 4 bases from V and 2 from J, leaving 12 bases between them.

This clonotype appeared a few times. The V gene is TRBV12-5, the J gene TRBJ2-1; TRBD2 matches at 12 bases. With 4 bases clipped from V and 9 bases from J, the junction kept 10 bases outside the gene matches. Looked up from germline, CDR1 is LGHNT and CDR2 is FRNRAP. The length of the CDR3 is 16 residues. The CDR3 loop reads CASGSPSGGAFGEQFF. CDR3 nucleotide sequence: TGTGCTAGTGGTTCCCCTAGCGGGGGGGCCTTTGGTGAGCAGTTCTTC.